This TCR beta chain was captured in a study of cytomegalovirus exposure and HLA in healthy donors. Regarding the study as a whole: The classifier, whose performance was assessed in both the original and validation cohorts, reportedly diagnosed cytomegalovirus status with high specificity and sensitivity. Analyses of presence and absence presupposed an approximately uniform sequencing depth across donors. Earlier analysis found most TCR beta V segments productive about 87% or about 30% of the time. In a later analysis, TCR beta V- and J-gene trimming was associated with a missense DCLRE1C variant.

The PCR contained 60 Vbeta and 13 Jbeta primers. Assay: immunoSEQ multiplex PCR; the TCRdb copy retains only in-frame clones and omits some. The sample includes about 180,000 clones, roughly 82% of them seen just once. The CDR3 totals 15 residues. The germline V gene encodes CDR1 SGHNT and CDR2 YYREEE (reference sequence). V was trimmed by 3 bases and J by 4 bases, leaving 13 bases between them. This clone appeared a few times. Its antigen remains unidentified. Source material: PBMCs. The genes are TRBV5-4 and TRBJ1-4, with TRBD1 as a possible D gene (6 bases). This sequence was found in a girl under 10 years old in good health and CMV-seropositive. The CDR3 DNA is TGTGCCAGCAGCTCCCAGACAGGCATTAATGAAAAACTGTTTTTT. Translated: CASSSQTGINEKLFF. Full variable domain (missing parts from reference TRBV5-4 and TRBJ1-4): ETGVTQSPTHLIKTRGQQVTLRCSSQSGHNTVSWYQQALGQGPQFIFQYYREEENGRGNFPPRFSGLQFPNYSSELNVNALELDDSALYLCASSSQTGINEKLFFGSGTQLSVL.